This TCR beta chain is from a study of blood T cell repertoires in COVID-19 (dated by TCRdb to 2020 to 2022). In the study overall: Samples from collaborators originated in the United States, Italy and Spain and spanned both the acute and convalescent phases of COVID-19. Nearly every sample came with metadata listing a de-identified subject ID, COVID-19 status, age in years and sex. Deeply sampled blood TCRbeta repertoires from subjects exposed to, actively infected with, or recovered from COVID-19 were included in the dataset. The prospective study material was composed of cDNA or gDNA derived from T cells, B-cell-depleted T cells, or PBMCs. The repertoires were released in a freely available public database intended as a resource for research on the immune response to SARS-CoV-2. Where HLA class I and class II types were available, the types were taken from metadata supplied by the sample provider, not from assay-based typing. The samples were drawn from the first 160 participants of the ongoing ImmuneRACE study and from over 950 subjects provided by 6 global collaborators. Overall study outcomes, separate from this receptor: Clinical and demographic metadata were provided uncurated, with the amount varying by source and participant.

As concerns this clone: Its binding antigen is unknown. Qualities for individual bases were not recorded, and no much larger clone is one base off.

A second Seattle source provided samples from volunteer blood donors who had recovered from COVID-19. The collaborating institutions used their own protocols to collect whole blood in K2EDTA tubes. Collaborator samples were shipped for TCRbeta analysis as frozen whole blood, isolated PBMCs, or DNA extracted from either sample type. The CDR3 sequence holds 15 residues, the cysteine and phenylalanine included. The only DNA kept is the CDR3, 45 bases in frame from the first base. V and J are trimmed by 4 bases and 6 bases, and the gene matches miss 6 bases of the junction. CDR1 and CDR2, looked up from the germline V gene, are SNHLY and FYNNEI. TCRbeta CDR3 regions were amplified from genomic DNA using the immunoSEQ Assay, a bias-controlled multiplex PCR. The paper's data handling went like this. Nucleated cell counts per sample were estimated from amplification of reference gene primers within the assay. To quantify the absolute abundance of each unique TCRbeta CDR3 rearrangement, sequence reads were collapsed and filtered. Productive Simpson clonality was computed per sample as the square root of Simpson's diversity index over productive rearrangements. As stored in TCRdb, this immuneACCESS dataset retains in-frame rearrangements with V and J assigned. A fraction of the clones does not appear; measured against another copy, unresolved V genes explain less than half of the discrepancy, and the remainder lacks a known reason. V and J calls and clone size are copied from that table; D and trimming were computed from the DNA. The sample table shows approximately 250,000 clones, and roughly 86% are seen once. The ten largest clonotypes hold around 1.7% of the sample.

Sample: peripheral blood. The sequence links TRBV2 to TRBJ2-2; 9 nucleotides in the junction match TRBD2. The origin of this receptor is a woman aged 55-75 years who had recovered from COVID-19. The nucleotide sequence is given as TGTGCCAGCAGTGGGGTAGCGGGGGTGGCCGGGGAGCTGTTTTTT. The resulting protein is CASSGVAGVAGELFF.